Below, 26 T cell receptor beta chains from the same sample are listed, as sequenced in a study of OX40 agonist ivuxolimab in advanced cancers. The protocol was immunoSEQ multiplex PCR, while the TCRdb copy is restricted to in-frame clones and leaves out a portion. The data contain some 85,000 clones, nearly 90% of them singletons. Material: CD4+ or CD8+ T cells sorted from blood, obtained in a trial of the OX40 agonist ivuxolimab. All receptors derive from an adult with an advanced solid tumor such as melanoma, head and neck, liver or kidney cancer.

The CDR3 sequence: CASIPLQGASTDTQYF. In DNA, the CDR3 is TGTGCCAGCATCCCTCTACAGGGGGCTTCCACAGATACGCAGTATTTT. The V gene is TRBV7-9, the J gene TRBJ2-3; 9 bases map to TRBD1. There are 16 residues in the CDR3. The germline CDR1 and CDR2 sequences are SEHNR and FQNEAQ (reference sequence). V lost 7 bases to trimming and J lost 2 bases; unmatched junction nucleotides: 10.

V and J are TRBV2 and TRBJ2-3; 11 bases are a match to TRBD2. The germline V gene encodes CDR1 SNHLY and CDR2 FYNNEI. V gave up 6 bases and J gave up 1 base; unmatched junction bases: 6. This CDR3 is 16 amino acids long. The CDR3 DNA reads TGTGCCAGCAGCCTTAGCGGGGGGGCGGGCACAGATACGCAGTATTTT. Its translation: CASSLSGGAGTDTQYF.

A few counts support this clone. V usage is TRBV28 and J usage is TRBJ1-3; no reliable D call. CDR1 and CDR2 (germline): MDHEN, SYDVKM. The CDR3 is 12 amino acids. V lost 7 bases and J 5 bases, leaving 9 bases between the germline ends. In DNA form, the CDR3 reads TGTGCCAGCACCGAACGGAGAAACACCATATATTTT. Amino acid sequence: CASTERRNTIYF.

DNA of the CDR3: TGCGCCAGCAAGGGGGGCGGTGCCTCCTACGAGCAGTACTTC. It yields the protein CASKGGGASYEQYF. This chain links TRBV5-1 with TRBJ2-7, with D perhaps TRBD1 or TRBD2 (6 bases each). V lost 6 bases, J lost 0 bases, and 13 bases lay in between. The length of the CDR3 is 14 residues. Germline CDR1 is SGHRS and CDR2 is YFSETQ.

The chain recombines TRBV29-1 with TRBJ2-5; D gene uncertain. This CDR3 region has 13 residues. Germline V lookup: CDR1 SQVTM, CDR2 ANQGSEA. Trimming cost V 5 bases and J 2 bases, with 12 bases left between them. This CDR3 reads CSVRTALQETQYF. CDR3 sequence (DNA): TGCAGCGTTCGCACAGCTTTACAAGAGACCCAGTACTTC.

V and J are TRBV2 and TRBJ2-6; D is uncertain. V dropped 6 bases and J dropped 0 bases, with 12 bases sitting between them. Germline CDR1 reads SNHLY; CDR2 reads FYNNEI. The CDR3 covers 16 residues. The CDR3 sequence is CASSASLNSGANVLTF. The CDR3 DNA reads TGTGCCAGCAGCGCTTCACTTAACTCTGGGGCCAACGTCCTGACTTTC.

The rearrangement links TRBV28 to TRBJ2-5; D remains ambiguous. The V end lost 2 bases, the J end lost 5 bases, and 12 bases lay between the germline ends. Germline assignment: CDR1 MDHEN and CDR2 SYDVKM. CDR3 size: 14 residues. As DNA, the CDR3 is TGTGCCAGCAGTTTAAAACCGGACCGGGAGACCCAGTACTTC. Encoded protein: CASSLKPDRETQYF. The full variable domain, completed using reference TRBV28 and TRBJ2-5, is DVKVTQSSRYLVKRTGEKVFLECVQDMDHENMFWYRQDPGLGLRLIYFSYDVKMKEKGDIPEGYSVSREKKERFSLILESASTNQTSMYLCASSLKPDRETQYFGPGTRLLVL.

The rearrangement uses TRBV29-1 and TRBJ2-2, with 7 positions matching TRBD1. V lost 4 bases, J lost 4 bases, and 3 bases stayed unmatched. This CDR3 spans 13 amino acids. CDR1 SQVTM and CDR2 ANQGSEA come from the germline V gene. CDR3 sequence reads: CSVGTGPTGELFF. The CDR3 DNA follows: TGCAGCGTTGGGACAGGTCCCACCGGGGAGCTGTTTTTT.

This clone was seen only once. The J gene is TRBJ1-4, the V gene TRBV6-5; D gene unclear. Per the germline V gene, CDR1 is MNHEY and CDR2 is SVGAGI. Trimming removed 6 bases from V and 5 bases from J, with 7 bases in between. The CDR3 length is 12 residues. DNA for the CDR3: TGTGCCAGCAGCACCGGGAATGAAAAACTGTTTTTT. Its protein is CASSTGNEKLFF.

The chain carries TRBV6-1 and TRBJ1-3, with TRBD1 as a possible D gene (5 bases). Germline CDR1 reads MNHNS; CDR2 reads SASEGT. The CDR3 length is 14 residues. The germline V and J ends were trimmed by 1 base and 7 bases, with 11 bases remaining between them. In DNA form, the CDR3 reads TGTGCCAGCAGTGAAGTAGGGGTTTGGAACACCATATATTTT. Its protein product is CASSEVGVWNTIYF.

The J gene is TRBJ2-7, the V gene TRBV18, with no clear D. The CDR3 totals 14 residues. Germline CDR1 KGHSH, CDR2 LQKENI. The V end lost 3 bases, the J end lost 0 bases, and 9 bases lay between the germline ends. CDR3 nucleotide sequence: TGTGCCAGCTCACCGGGATCTAGCTCCTACGAGCAGTACTTC. Protein product: CASSPGSSSYEQYF.

The chain employs TRBV4-3 and TRBJ2-5; TRBD1 aligns across 8 bases. V shed 1 base and J 5 bases; nucleotides not matched to a gene: 6. The CDR3 has 15 amino acids. Germline loops: CDR1 LGHNA, CDR2 YSLEER. The DNA of the CDR3 is TGCGCCAGCAGCCAAGCAGGGGGCGCAGGGGAGACCCAGTACTTC. Translated, it gives CASSQAGGAGETQYF.

This chain uses TRBV10-1 with TRBJ2-2, with TRBD2 matching over 11 bases. V was clipped by 4 bases and J by 7 bases; unmatched bases: 5. The CDR3 consists of 15 residues. CDR1 is WNHNN and CDR2 is SYGVQD in the germline V gene (reference sequence). Written as DNA, the CDR3 is TGCGCCAGCAGTGGGGGACTAGCGGAAGGCGGGGAGCTGTTTTTT. Its protein product is CASSGGLAEGGELFF.

This clone came up once. The chain combines TRBV18 with TRBJ2-1, with D possibly TRBD1 on 5 matching bases. V was pared by 2 bases and J by 5 bases, with 13 bases between. Germline V lookup: CDR1 KGHSH, CDR2 LQKENI. The CDR3 is 15 residues long. The CDR3 loop is CASSPEIARDNEQFF. CDR3 bases: TGTGCCAGCTCACCAGAGATAGCCAGGGACAATGAGCAGTTCTTC.

This sequence joins TRBV6-5 and TRBJ2-5; no firm D call. The CDR3 is made up of 16 amino acids. Trimming shortened V by 0 bases and J by 3 bases, and 14 bases separated the two germline ends. Germline CDR1 reads MNHEY; CDR2 reads SVGAGI. The CDR3 DNA sequence: TGTGCCAGCAGTTACTCGATGCCAACCTTGAAAGAGACCCAGTACTTC. This codes for CASSYSMPTLKETQYF.

The genes are TRBV27 and TRBJ2-6; 10 nucleotides agree with TRBD1. With 5 bases clipped from V and 1 base from J, the junction kept 11 bases outside the gene matches. CDR3 length: 19 amino acids. Per germline, CDR1 MNHEY and CDR2 SMNVEV (reference sequence). CDR3 DNA sequence: TGTGCCAGCAGTCCCCTTGGACAGGGGGAGCGATCTGGGGCCAACGTCCTGACTTTC. Its translation: CASSPLGQGERSGANVLTF. The full variable domain, completed using reference TRBV27 and TRBJ2-6, is EAQVTQNPRYLITVTGKKLTVTCSQNMNHEYMSWYRQDPGLGLRQIYYSMNVEVTDKGDVPEGYKVSRKEKRNFPLILESPSPNQTSLYFCASSPLGQGERSGANVLTFGAGSRLTVL.

The V call is TRBV6-1, the J call TRBJ2-1, with 9 bases aligning to TRBD1. The CDR3 is made up of 14 amino acids. V was clipped by 11 bases and J by 8 bases; unmatched bases: 13. Germline lookup yields CDR1 MNHNS and CDR2 SASEGT. The chain's CDR3 is CAGSGTGSYDEQFF. In nucleotides, the CDR3 is TGTGCCGGGTCTGGGACAGGGTCTTACGATGAGCAGTTCTTC.

The chain combines TRBV28 with TRBJ2-7, with D maybe TRBD1 (5 bases). Per the germline V gene, CDR1 is MDHEN and CDR2 is SYDVKM. The CDR3 extends over 15 amino acids. V lost 5 bases and J 12 bases, leaving 26 bases between the germline ends. CDR3 loop: CASSLRDRTPLNPYF. In DNA form, the CDR3 reads TGTGCCAGCAGTCTCCGCGACCGGACACCCCTAAATCCGTACTTC. The complete variable domain, with remaining parts taken from reference TRBV28 and TRBJ2-7, reads DVKVTQSSRYLVKRTGEKVFLECVQDMDHENMFWYRQDPGLGLRLIYFSYDVKMKEKGDIPEGYSVSREKKERFSLILESASTNQTSMYLCASSLRDRTPLNPYFGPGTRLTVT.

The V and J genes are TRBV11-2 and TRBJ2-7, with D possibly TRBD1 on 5 matching bases. The germline gives CDR1 SGHAT, CDR2 FQNNGV. The CDR3 contains 14 residues. The V gene lost 5 bases and the J gene lost 3 bases, with 14 bases spanning the gap. CDR3 coding DNA: TGTGCCAGCAGCCTAACCGACCAGGGCTACGAGCAGTACTTC. It codes for CASSLTDQGYEQYF. Combining the CDR3 with reference TRBV11-2 and TRBJ2-7 gives the whole variable domain EAGVAQSPRYKIIEKRQSVAFWCNPISGHATLYWYQQILGQGPKLLIQFQNNGVVDDSQLPKDRFSAERLKGVDSTLKIQPAKLEDSAVYLCASSLTDQGYEQYFGPGTRLTVT.

V usage is TRBV30 and J usage is TRBJ1-1; 10 bases line up with TRBD1. The CDR3 is 13 amino acids. J was trimmed by 4 bases and V by 1 base; bases with no gene match: 0. Germline values: CDR1 GTSNPN, CDR2 SVGIG (reference sequence). CDR3 residues: CAWSGDRGTEAFF. The DNA for the CDR3 is TGTGCCTGGAGTGGGGACAGGGGCACTGAAGCTTTCTTT.

This chain links TRBV28 with TRBJ2-3; no clear D. The CDR3 contains 13 residues. Between the trimmed V and J ends, which lost 6 bases and 0 bases, there was a span of 7 bases. Per the germline V gene, CDR1 is MDHEN and CDR2 is SYDVKM. The CDR3 loop reads CASRVTSTDTQYF. CDR3 bases: TGTGCCAGCAGGGTCACTAGCACAGATACGCAGTATTTT.

V is TRBV6-1 and J is TRBJ1-1; 9 bases are a match to TRBD1. The CDR3 length is 13 residues. V dropped 5 bases and J dropped 11; count of bases not matched to a gene: 9. Germline values: CDR1 MNHNS, CDR2 SASEGT. The CDR3 DNA is TGTGCCAGCAGTCCGCTTGGGGACAGGGCTGCTTTCTTT. Amino acid sequence: CASSPLGDRAAFF.

The rearrangement links TRBV2 to TRBJ2-2; D is ambiguous. Trimming removed 0 bases from V and 5 bases from J, with 4 bases in between. Germline assignment: CDR1 SNHLY and CDR2 FYNNEI. The CDR3 contains 13 residues. The CDR3 nucleotides read TGTGCCAGCAGTGAAGCGCTGACCGGGGAGCTGTTTTTT. Amino acid sequence: CASSEALTGELFF.

V gene TRBV4-1 combines with J gene TRBJ1-1, with TRBD1 identical over 8 bases. Trimming cost V 4 bases and J 4 bases; bases outside gene matches: 8. The CDR3 has 15 residues. Germline V CDR1 and CDR2: MGHRA, YSYEKL. As DNA, the CDR3 is TGCGCCAGCAGCCTCAATATGCAGGGGGCCACTGAAGCTTTCTTT. This gives the protein CASSLNMQGATEAFF.

A single count supports this clone. This chain links TRBV4-1 with TRBJ2-7, with 7 positions matching TRBD1. Germline trimming cut 4 bases from V and 6 bases from J; bases unmatched to any gene: 15. There are 16 residues in the CDR3. The germline CDR1 and CDR2 sequences are MGHRA and YSYEKL. CDR3 loop: CASSPITDRIPPEQYF. The CDR3 DNA reads TGCGCCAGCAGCCCTATCACGGACAGGATCCCTCCCGAGCAGTACTTC.

The rearrangement links TRBV19 to TRBJ2-3, with 12 bases lining up with TRBD2. The germline CDR1 and CDR2 sequences are LNHDA and SQIVND (reference sequence). Trimming cost V 1 base and J 4 bases; bases outside gene matches: 15. The CDR3 consists of 20 residues. In DNA, the CDR3 is TGTGCCAGTAGTATAGGTAGAACTAGCGGGAGGCTGGGGGAGGCAGATACGCAGTATTTT. Residues: CASSIGRTSGRLGEADTQYF. Together with reference TRBV19 and TRBJ2-3, the CDR3 gives the full variable domain: DGGITQSPKYLFRKEGQNVTLSCEQNLNHDAMYWYRQDPGQGLRLIYYSQIVNDFQKGDIAEGYSVSREKKESFPLTVTSAQKNPTAFYLCASSIGRTSGRLGEADTQYFGPGTRLTVL.